The TCR beta chain under discussion was sequenced for a study of shared clonotypes between healthy human individuals. Study background: Each donor's CD8 memory used one plate, CD8 naive two, each CD4 subset three.

Those who donated, Caucasian adults without exception, all lived in Nashville, Tennessee. Germline V lookup: CDR1 SGHRS, CDR2 YFSETQ. The CDR3 has 16 residues. Trimming took 1 base from V and 0 from J, leaving 12 bases between them. Study-level findings and limits: Generation probability values for non-shared clonotypes were lower than those for clonotypes shared by all four donors.

Clones were read by immunoSEQ multiplex PCR, and TCRdb kept only the in-frame ones, dropping some. The table has 300,000 to 400,000 clones, roughly 84% seen once. Points on this clone: No antigen is known for it.

The rearrangement uses TRBV5-1 and TRBJ2-3, with D perhaps being TRBD1 or TRBD2 (5 bases each). The sample taken for sequencing was memory CD8+ T cells sorted from blood. Subset specified: CD45RO+ cells pooled with CCR7-negative TemRA cells. The TCR originated in a man aged 18 to 29 in good health. CDR3 residues: CASSLLTGPSTDTQYF. The CDR3 nucleotides are TGCGCCAGCAGCTTGTTAACGGGGCCCAGCACAGATACGCAGTATTTT.